This TCR beta chain is drawn from a study of cytomegalovirus exposure and HLA in healthy donors. Researchers ran the PCR with 60 Vbeta and 13 Jbeta primers. Sequencing used immunoSEQ multiplex PCR; TCRdb keeps in-frame clones, though not all of them. The sample records about 120,000 clones, around three quarters being singletons. Per the germline V gene, CDR1 is LNHDA and CDR2 is SQIVND (reference sequence). V dropped 3 bases and J dropped 0; count of bases not matched to a gene: 2. The CDR3 spans 15 residues. This clone has more than one count but fewer than ten. Donors sampled were nominally healthy, though unrecorded immune exposures were likely.

This TCR came from a man aged 25 to 40 in good health and CMV-seropositive. V gene TRBV19 combines with J gene TRBJ1-5, with 7 bases aligning to TRBD1. The sequenced material came from PBMCs. The CDR3 DNA follows: TGTGCCAGTAGTATCAGGGGGTCTAGCAATCAGCCCCAGCATTTT. Translating it yields CASSIRGSSNQPQHF. Looking up the rest from reference TRBV19 and TRBJ1-5 gives the full variable domain: DGGITQSPKYLFRKEGQNVTLSCEQNLNHDAMYWYRQDPGQGLRLIYYSQIVNDFQKGDIAEGYSVSREKKESFPLTVTSAQKNPTAFYLCASSIRGSSNQPQHFGDGTRLSIL.